Listed here are 15 T cell receptor beta chains from one sample, sequenced in a study of T cells after yellow fever vaccination. Via MiXCR, TCRdb re-called the 5' RACE reads, giving one row per CDR3 protein. The top ten clones hold around 17% of a sample with under 600,000 distinct CDR3 sequences, roughly a fifth of them seen once. Sequencing was performed on PBMCs, taken approximately 20 days after the first yellow fever vaccination. These receptors were taken from a man between 18 and 29 years old who received the YFV17D yellow fever vaccine.

As to this clonotype: In this CDR3 the conserved last residue, phenylalanine or tryptophan, is missing, so a read error is likely. V and J are TRBV28 and TRBJ2-3; D is perhaps TRBD2 (5 bases). V was trimmed by 7 bases and J by 2 bases, leaving 16 bases between them. The CDR3 runs 15 residues. CDR1 and CDR2 (germline): MDHEN, SYDVKM. The CDR3 protein is CASKAEAAYTDTQYL. For the CDR3, the DNA is TGTGCCAGCAAAGCAGAAGCGGCTTACACAGATACGCAGTATTTG.

The chain links TRBV28 to TRBJ2-2; 9 bases align to TRBD1. The CDR3 is made up of 16 amino acids. CDR1 and CDR2 from the germline V gene are MDHEN and SYDVKM. The V segment lost 3 bases and the J segment 7 bases; nucleotides outside the gene matches: 9. CDR3 DNA: TGTGCCAGCAGTTTTTTACGGGACAGGGCGGACGGGGAGCTGTTTTTT. This codes for CASSFLRDRADGELFF.

The chain has TRBV20-1 and TRBJ1-2; D possibly corresponds to TRBD1 (6 bases). The CDR3 covers 14 residues. Germline V gene sequence: CDR1 DFQATT, CDR2 SNEGSKA (reference sequence). V shed 0 bases and J shed 12 bases, with 20 bases lying between them. In DNA form, the CDR3 reads TGCAGTGCTAGAGATGGTGTCCGAGGACAGTCTGACACCTTC. Amino acids: CSARDGVRGQSDTF.

This clonotype occurred a few times. The chain links TRBV7-2 to TRBJ2-3, with D tentatively TRBD1 (5 bases). Germline V gene data show CDR1 as SGHTA and CDR2 as FQGNSA. The CDR3 is 13 amino acids. V lost 5 bases and J lost 4, with 10 bases in between. CDR3 in DNA: TGTGCCAGCAGCGCCAGGGTTTCAGATACGCAGTATTTT. It is translated as CASSARVSDTQYF.

The chain employs TRBV7-3 and TRBJ2-3; D not certain. The CDR3 has 14 amino acids. CDR1 is SGHTA and CDR2 is FQGTGA in the germline V gene. With 3 bases removed from V and 5 bases from J, the gap between germline ends came to 12 bases. CDR3 DNA sequence: TGTGCCAGCAGCTTGGACCCAGGAAGAGATACGCAGTATTTT. This encodes CASSLDPGRDTQYF.

This chain connects TRBV20-1 to TRBJ2-7, with TRBD1 matching 8 bases. Germline CDR1 and CDR2: DFQATT and SNEGSKA (reference sequence). CDR3 length equals 13 residues. J gave up 4 bases and V 3 bases, and 5 bases lay outside the gene matches. This CDR3 is CSARDRAGYEQYF. In nucleotides, the CDR3 is TGCAGTGCTAGGGACAGGGCAGGGTACGAGCAGTACTTC.

This chain links TRBV20-1 with TRBJ2-3; TRBD2 matches at 13 bases. The CDR3 has 17 amino acids. Germline CDR1 is DFQATT and CDR2 is SNEGSKA (reference sequence). The trim removed 5 bases at V and 4 bases at J, leaving 12 bases unmatched. The CDR3 DNA is TGCAGTGCTGGCCCGGGACTAGCGGGGCCTGCCCCAGATACGCAGTATTTT. Residues: CSAGPGLAGPAPDTQYF.

This clonotype turned up a few times. The chain is built from TRBV12-3 or TRBV12-4 and TRBJ1-1, with D possibly matching TRBD1 (5 bases). The CDR3 consists of 13 residues. Trimming cost V 7 bases and J 2 bases, with 11 bases left between them. The CDR3 nucleotides read TGTGCCAGCAACTCAGGGTTCAACACTGAAGCTTTCTTT. Amino acids: CASNSGFNTEAFF.

The CDR3 nucleotides are TGTGCCAGCAGACGACGGCAGGGATTCACAGATACGCAGTATTTT. Translation gives CASRRRQGFTDTQYF. V is TRBV2 and J is TRBJ2-3, with a tentative D call TRBD1 (5 bases). Trimming removed 6 bases at V and 2 bases at J, with 15 bases between. The germline V gene has CDR1 SNHLY and CDR2 FYNNEI. This CDR3 spans 15 amino acids.

This clonotype was recorded only once. This may arise from a read error, as a much more abundant clone is one base away. The V and J genes are TRBV6-2 or TRBV6-3 and TRBJ2-3; TRBD2 matches at 9 bases. The germline V gene encodes CDR1 MNHEY and CDR2 SVGEGT. The length of the CDR3 is 18 residues. The DNA for the CDR3 is TGTTCCAGCAGTCCCGTAGCGGGAGCCGGAATTCGCACAGATACGCAGTATTTT. It yields the protein CSSSPVAGAGIRTDTQYF.

This clonotype was seen only a few times. This chain links TRBV20-1 with TRBJ1-6; unclear D gene. The CDR3 loop spans 14 amino acids. V shed 6 bases and J shed 9 bases, with 18 bases lying between them. CDR1 DFQATT and CDR2 SNEGSKA come from the germline V gene (reference sequence). CDR3 in DNA: TGCAGTGCCCTAGGTGGGAATTTGGGTTCACCCCTCCACTTT. It translates to CSALGGNLGSPLHF.

This clonotype was seen a handful of times. V usage is TRBV5-5 and J usage is TRBJ1-6; TRBD1 might be the D (5 bases). CDR3 length: 15 amino acids. CDR1 SGHKS and CDR2 YYEKEE come from the germline V gene (reference sequence). Trimming cost V 1 base and J 2 bases, with 7 bases left between them. Here the CDR3 reads CASSLTGTYNSPLHF. The CDR3 DNA reads as TGTGCCAGCAGCTTGACAGGAACCTATAATTCACCCCTCCACTTT.

This clonotype was recorded at least ten times. The chain uses TRBV5-1 and TRBJ2-5, with D hard to call. V was cut by 2 bases and J by 1 base, with 9 bases left in between. In germline, CDR1 is SGHRS, CDR2 YFSETQ. The CDR3 runs 14 residues. CDR3 loop: CASSFGQSQETQYF. The CDR3 DNA sequence: TGCGCCAGCAGCTTCGGTCAGTCCCAAGAGACCCAGTACTTC.

This clonotype turned up a few times. The chain recombines TRBV7-6 with TRBJ2-2; D gene ambiguous. CDR3 length equals 15 residues. The V end was cut by 2 bases, the J end by 4 bases, with 11 bases between. Germline V gene data show CDR1 as SGHVS and CDR2 as FNYEAQ. The CDR3 loop reads CASSLLPAGTGELFF. The CDR3 bases are TGTGCCAGCAGCTTATTACCTGCCGGCACCGGGGAGCTGTTTTTT.

Only a few counts were recorded for this clonotype. V is TRBV15 and J is TRBJ2-7; D possibly corresponds to TRBD2 (5 bases). Trimming left V 8 bases short and J 7 bases short, with 21 bases between. Germline V lookup: CDR1 LNHNV, CDR2 YYDKDF (reference sequence). This CDR3 contains 14 residues. The CDR3 sequence is CATLEAGSLMEQYF. DNA of the CDR3: TGTGCCACCTTAGAGGCGGGCAGTTTGATGGAGCAGTACTTC.